The 15 T cell receptor beta chains below all came from one sample that was sequenced in a study of response to subunit inactivated influenza vaccine (dated by TCRdb to the late 2010s). Libraries were prepared through RT-PCR. The instrument given in TCRdb is Illumina HiSeq 2500. TCRdb itself trimmed the public reads at Q25 with fastp, ran MiXCR and retained productive beta chains. Every CDR3 protein is listed once, alongside the most common genes and DNA of its rows. Recorded for this sample are 550,000 to 800,000 distinct CDR3 sequences; 15% to 17% of them occurred a single time. The ten largest clones represent approximately 10% of the sample. Material: PBMCs from blood, obtained 11 to 12 days after vaccination. The receptors were gathered from a man over 45 who received an inactivated influenza vaccine. Donor details come from another sample of the same person, matched by shared clones.

The J gene is TRBJ2-7, the V gene TRBV20-1, with 7 bases aligning to TRBD2. This CDR3 spans 13 amino acids. CDR1 DFQATT and CDR2 SNEGSKA come from the germline V gene (reference sequence). Germline trimming cut 3 bases from V and 6 bases from J; bases unmatched to any gene: 8. CDR3 DNA sequence: TGCAGTGCTAGTAGGAGCGGGGCCTCCGAGCAGTACTTC. Amino acids: CSASRSGASEQYF.

V is TRBV28 and J is TRBJ2-3, with 14 positions matching TRBD2. The V and J ends lost 9 bases and 6 bases, in that order; junction bases with no gene match: 14. The germline gives CDR1 MDHEN, CDR2 SYDVKM. The CDR3 is 17 residues long. As DNA, the CDR3 is TGTGCCAGTATGACTAGCGGGAGGGGGGGCGCTCTGGATACGCAGTATTTT. Its protein is CASMTSGRGGALDTQYF.

This clonotype was recorded many times. This rearrangement joins TRBV7-2 to TRBJ2-7, with D hard to call. V was clipped by 5 bases and J by 5 bases, with 16 bases between them. The CDR3 loop spans 14 amino acids. CDR1 is SGHTA, CDR2 FQGNSA, per germline. The CDR3 sequence: CASSPDGYRDEQYF. Written as DNA, the CDR3 is TGTGCCAGCAGCCCCGACGGCTATCGGGACGAGCAGTACTTC.

This clonotype has just a few counts. The gene calls are TRBV10-3 and TRBJ2-1, with D perhaps TRBD1 or TRBD2 (5 bases each). Germline V gives CDR1 ENHRY, CDR2 SYGVKD. Trimming removed 11 bases from V and 2 bases from J, with 10 bases in between. This CDR3 comprises 12 residues. CDR3 in DNA: TGTGCCGTCGGGGCAACCTACAATGAGCAGTTCTTC. This encodes CAVGATYNEQFF.

The chain links TRBV4-1 to TRBJ1-5, with a possible D match to TRBD1 (6 bases). This CDR3 has 16 amino acids. The germline CDR1 and CDR2 sequences are MGHRA and YSYEKL. With 1 base removed from V and 6 bases from J, the gap between germline ends came to 16 bases. DNA for the CDR3: TGCGCCAGCAGCCAAGCTCTACAGAGCAGGGGTCAGCCCCAGCATTTT. This codes for CASSQALQSRGQPQHF.

This clonotype was recorded a few times. The chain employs TRBV6-1 and TRBJ1-5; D call uncertain. This CDR3 comprises 12 residues. Germline V gene lookup returns CDR1 MNHNS and CDR2 SASEGT. The V gene lost 4 bases and the J gene lost 6 bases, with 7 bases spanning the gap. DNA for the CDR3: TGTGCCAGCAGTGTTTCGAGTCAGCCCCAGCATTTT. The encoded protein is CASSVSSQPQHF.

This chain links TRBV29-1 with TRBJ2-7; D is ambiguous. From germline, CDR1 is SQVTM and CDR2 ANQGSEA. The CDR3 extends over 13 amino acids. V lost 6 bases and J lost 1, with 13 bases in between. The CDR3 reads CSVGPDISYEQYF. The CDR3, as DNA: TGCAGCGTGGGTCCAGACATATCCTACGAGCAGTACTTC.

This clonotype was found a few times. The chain carries TRBV6-1 and TRBJ2-5; no reliable D call. Between the trimmed V and J ends, which lost 6 bases and 2 bases, there was a span of 13 bases. Germline V lookup: CDR1 MNHNS, CDR2 SASEGT. This CDR3 contains 14 residues. The CDR3 protein is CASRKSEVQETQYF. The CDR3 coding sequence is TGTGCCAGCAGAAAGAGCGAGGTTCAAGAGACCCAGTACTTC.

V and J are TRBV11-3 and TRBJ2-2; D uncertain. Germline lookup yields CDR1 SGHNT and CDR2 YENEEA. Deletions cut 4 bases from V and 8 bases from J, with 20 bases between. CDR3 size: 16 residues. This CDR3 reads CASSSQWTGTTGELFF. CDR3 bases: TGTGCCAGCAGCTCCCAATGGACGGGCACAACAGGGGAGCTGTTTTTT.

Here the CDR3 DNA reads TGCGCCAGCAGCTTGGGGGACAGGGATGATGAGACCCAGTACTTC. The encoded protein is CASSLGDRDDETQYF. The chain joins TRBV5-1 to TRBJ2-5, with TRBD1 matching over 9 bases. Losses at the gene ends were 0 bases for V and 5 bases for J; bases not matched to a gene: 5. Germline assignment: CDR1 SGHRS and CDR2 YFSETQ. There are 15 residues in the CDR3.

The V and J genes are TRBV6-5 and TRBJ2-2, with 11 bases identical to TRBD2. Germline assignment: CDR1 MNHEY and CDR2 SVGAGI. The CDR3 is 17 amino acids. V gave up 2 bases and J gave up 2 bases; unmatched junction bases: 4. Here the CDR3 reads CASSYGRLAGNTGELFF. CDR3 sequence (DNA): TGTGCCAGCAGTTACGGGCGACTAGCGGGAAACACCGGGGAGCTGTTTTTT.

This clonotype was counted only a few times. This sequence joins TRBV4-2 and TRBJ2-2; D unresolved. Trimming took 3 bases from V and 7 from J, leaving 9 bases between them. This CDR3 comprises 13 residues. Germline CDR1 LGHNA, CDR2 YNFKEQ. The CDR3, as DNA: TGTGCCAGCAGCCACGGTCAGAGCGGGGAGCTGTTTTTT. Protein: CASSHGQSGELFF.

This clonotype occurred a few times. The V call is TRBV19, the J call TRBJ2-7; TRBD1 might be the D (6 bases). The CDR3 has 13 residues. Germline values: CDR1 LNHDA, CDR2 SQIVND (reference sequence). The ends were cut back, 4 bases at V and 6 bases at J, with 13 bases in the middle. CDR3 sequence (DNA): TGTGCCAGTAGTAAGTTCAGGGGTGGCGAGCAGTACTTC. Protein: CASSKFRGGEQYF.

The gene calls are TRBV7-2 and TRBJ2-1, with 8 bases identical to TRBD1. The junction had 2 bases not matched to a gene; V was cut back by 0 bases and J by 4 bases. CDR3 length: 15 amino acids. In germline, CDR1 is SGHTA, CDR2 FQGNSA. The CDR3 DNA sequence: TGTGCCAGCAGCTTAGCGGGACAGGATTACAATGAGCAGTTCTTC. This encodes CASSLAGQDYNEQFF. The full variable domain, in which reference TRBV7-2 and TRBJ2-1 provide the parts outside the CDR3, is GAGVSQSPSNKVTEKGKDVELRCDPISGHTALYWYRQSLGQGLEFLIYFQGNSAPDKSGLPSDRFSAERTGGSVSTLTIQRTQQEDSAVYLCASSLAGQDYNEQFFGPGTRLTVL.

This clonotype was counted only a few times. This sequence joins TRBV29-1 and TRBJ1-6, with D uncertain. V was trimmed by 0 bases and J by 14 bases, leaving 11 bases between them. Germline lookup yields CDR1 SQVTM and CDR2 ANQGSEA. There are 12 residues in the CDR3. CDR3 in DNA: TGCAGCGTTGAAGATCTTCCGGGATCCCTCCACTTT. Its protein is CSVEDLPGSLHF.